This TCR beta chain was captured in a study of T cell repertoires in cytomegalovirus infection. Overall study findings and caveats: CMV-specific TCR beta clonotypes restricted by HLA-C were the ones dominating the ex vivo response.

This clonotype was picked up many times. Its antigen remains unknown. One entry per CDR3 protein results from TCRdb running MiXCR on the reads. Of about 360,000 distinct CDR3 sequences in the sample, around 18% were seen once. The CDR3 totals 13 residues. V lost 4 bases, J lost 2 bases, and 9 bases lay in between. Per the germline V gene, CDR1 is SEHNR and CDR2 is FQNEAQ (reference sequence). What was sequenced was PBMCs. The V and J genes are TRBV7-9 and TRBJ2-7, with D perhaps matching TRBD1 or TRBD2 (5 bases each). The receptor was derived from a human donor in good health (CMV status not recorded). Some clones in this sample may be carry-over from other donors' samples. The CDR3 DNA reads TGTGCCAGCAGCTCTGGGACGACCTACGAGCAGTACTTC. Encoded protein: CASSSGTTYEQYF.